This T cell receptor (beta chain) emerged from a study of spatial heterogeneity in lung cancer (dated by TCRdb to between 2018 and 2020). With regard to the full study: Beta-chain transcripts were consistently detected in greater numbers than alpha-chain transcripts, which likely reflected higher beta-chain transcript abundance. In non-small cell lung cancer, the study quantitatively compared TCR alpha and beta repertoires across several tumor regions, matched nontumor lung, and blood. Nonsynonymous mutation counts, determined by whole-exome sequencing of tumor tissue, were related to TCR repertoire features. In the raw uncorrected reads, each unique combination of TCR and UMI appeared more than ten times on average. At surgery, both alpha and beta chains were TCR-sequenced in 200 to 250 tumor regions, over 61 matched nontumor lung samples and a few dozen PBMC samples. The research as a whole found: Ubiquitous expanded tumor TCRs showed up in blood more often at tumor resection than at routine follow-up. Additional single-cell paired TCR alpha and beta sequencing was considered necessary to confirm, at a functional level, the hypothesis that regional TCRs recognize regional mutations.

The library came from 5' RACE. TCRdb shows the sequencer as NextSeq 500. The TCR library protocol attached a unique molecular identifier to each TCR cDNA molecule to allow correction of PCR and sequencing errors. In the authors' own workflow: Decombinator tools were used for TCR identification, UMI-based error correction and CDR3 extraction. TCRs above a frequency of 2 per 1,000, corresponding to the top 1% of the tumor frequency distribution, were defined as expanded. Renyi diversity was calculated using the R vegan package after each repertoire was subsampled 100 times to 5,000 TCRs. To build CDR3 similarity networks, amino acid triplet string-kernel similarity was used, and CDR3s were connected when their pairwise similarity was above 0.82. TCRdb took the public reads, trimmed them with fastp at Q25, ran MiXCR for clone calling and kept in-frame beta chains. Rows merge per CDR3 protein into single entries with the most common DNA and genes. These V and J calls are TCRdb output, not the study's own analysis. For this sample the table gives roughly 39,000 distinct CDR3 sequences, of which approximately 6.8% were detected only once. The top ten clones comprise 43% of the sample.

This clonotype was observed many times. It has no known antigen specificity. It has no much larger one-base neighbor in the sample; base qualities were not kept. This sample's time point label indicates: sample taken at primary tumor resection. Without any cell sorting, TCR sequencing was performed on whole RNA extracted either from tumor and nontumor lung tissue or from cryopreserved PBMC samples. Donors were about 70 patients with early-stage, untreated non-small cell lung cancer from the lung TRACERx cohort. Only patients with enough RNA available from two or more tumor regions were chosen for TCR sequencing. CDR1 and CDR2 (LNHDA, SQIVND) derive from the germline V gene (reference sequence). Trimming at the junction amounts to 5 bases on V and 9 bases on J, and the germline ends lie 13 bases apart. The CDR3 holds 12 amino acids from the cysteine to the phenylalanine. The retained sequence is limited to the CDR3, 36 bases, with the frame set at the first base.

The V and J segments used are TRBV19 and TRBJ1-1; the D segment cannot be called with confidence. This specimen was PBMCs, taken at surgery. The TCR originated in a female donor with early-stage non-small cell lung cancer. The nucleotides read TGTGCCAGTAGTTTCACCGATTGGAAAGCTTTCTTT. This gives the protein CASSFTDWKAFF.